These 11 T cell receptor beta chains were sequenced from one sample in a study of cytomegalovirus exposure and HLA in healthy donors. The study ran its PCR with 60 Vbeta and 13 Jbeta primers. The data were produced by immunoSEQ multiplex PCR, yet TCRdb's version contains in-frame clones alone and is incomplete. The sample lists over 150,000 clones, roughly 80% occurring once. The sequenced material came from PBMCs. The receptors here all came from a male donor in good health and CMV-seronegative.

The chain joins TRBV18 to TRBJ1-5; 9 positions agree with TRBD1. This CDR3 has 18 residues. The germline V gene encodes CDR1 KGHSH and CDR2 LQKENI. Trimming removed 4 bases from V and 4 bases from J; junction bases left unmatched: 14. The CDR3, as DNA: TGTGCCAGCTCACTCCAGGGATTGTCGGGACAGGGAAATCAGCCCCAGCATTTT. It codes for CASSLQGLSGQGNQPQHF.

This clone appeared a few times. This chain links TRBV4-1 with TRBJ1-3, with 8 bases that match TRBD1. This CDR3 is built from 15 residues. The J segment lost 4 bases and the V segment lost 2 bases, leaving 4 bases of the junction unmatched. The germline V gene encodes CDR1 MGHRA and CDR2 YSYEKL. Here the CDR3 DNA reads TGCGCCAGCAGCCAAACGACAGGGGTAGGAAACACCATATATTTT. It translates to CASSQTTGVGNTIYF.

The V gene is TRBV9, the J gene TRBJ2-4; TRBD1 is a possible D gene (5 bases). This CDR3 is built from 16 residues. The V gene's germline CDR1 is SGDLS and CDR2 YYNGEE. The ends were cut back, 0 bases at V and 0 bases at J, with 10 bases in the middle. CDR3 sequence reads: CASSVGVGVAKNIQYF. The CDR3 DNA sequence: TGTGCCAGCAGCGTAGGGGTAGGGGTAGCCAAAAACATTCAGTACTTC.

The chain couples TRBV18 to TRBJ1-1, with D possibly being TRBD1 (6 bases). This CDR3 is 14 amino acids long. The germline gives CDR1 KGHSH, CDR2 LQKENI. The germline V and J ends were trimmed by 3 bases and 8 bases, with 16 bases remaining between them. This chain's CDR3 is CASSPYSSGQEAFF. CDR3 DNA: TGTGCCAGCTCACCGTACTCGTCCGGACAGGAAGCTTTCTTT.

The chain has TRBV4-2 and TRBJ2-7; TRBD1 aligns across 8 bases. The CDR3 has 13 residues. The ends lost 3 bases at V and 5 bases at J; junction bases unmatched: 3. Germline CDR1 reads LGHNA; CDR2 reads YNFKEQ. CDR3 sequence reads: CASSHDRGHEQYF. The CDR3 region has the DNA TGTGCCAGCAGCCACGACAGGGGCCACGAGCAGTACTTC.

This clone was observed a few times. The chain combines TRBV2 with TRBJ2-2; D is possibly TRBD2 (6 bases). The length of the CDR3 is 16 residues. The V end was cut by 6 bases, the J end by 0 bases, with 14 bases between. In germline, CDR1 is SNHLY, CDR2 FYNNEI. CDR3 amino acids: CASRGMGGANTGELFF. The CDR3 DNA sequence: TGTGCCAGCAGGGGCATGGGCGGGGCGAACACCGGGGAGCTGTTTTTT.

V and J are TRBV4-3 and TRBJ2-3; 8 bases match TRBD1. The germline CDR1 and CDR2 sequences are LGHNA and YSLEER. The CDR3 covers 16 residues. The V segment lost 4 bases and the J segment 4 bases; nucleotides outside the gene matches: 10. CDR3 loop: CASSRRGQGVPDTQYF. The DNA for the CDR3 is TGCGCCAGCAGCCGCCGAGGACAGGGAGTTCCAGATACGCAGTATTTT.

The chain joins TRBV10-3 to TRBJ2-1; D is ambiguous. The CDR3 has 12 residues. Trimming removed 3 bases at V and 7 bases at J, with 7 bases between. In germline, CDR1 is ENHRY, CDR2 SYGVKD. CDR3 coding DNA: TGTGCCATCAGTGACTCTAATAATGAGCAGTTCTTC. Encoded protein: CAISDSNNEQFF.

The chain uses TRBV7-7 and TRBJ2-5; perhaps TRBD1 as D (8 bases). This CDR3 contains 14 residues. Between the trimmed V and J ends, which lost 2 bases and 5 bases, there was a span of 12 bases. The germline CDR1 and CDR2 sequences are SSHAT and FNYEAQ (reference sequence). The CDR3 bases are TGTGCCAGCAGCTTACAACAGGGGGGGGAGACCCAGTACTTC. Its protein is CASSLQQGGETQYF.

The chain employs TRBV6-5 and TRBJ2-2; D is possibly TRBD2 (7 bases). CDR3 length: 16 amino acids. The V end was cut by 2 bases, the J end by 1 base, with 11 bases between. CDR1 is MNHEY, CDR2 SVGAGI, per germline. The DNA of the CDR3 is TGTGCCAGCAGTTACGAGGGGGGGCGGAACACCGGGGAGCTGTTTTTT. This gives the protein CASSYEGGRNTGELFF.

In its sample, this clone was seen once. The rearrangement uses TRBV20-1 and TRBJ2-1; no clear D gene. This CDR3 spans 10 amino acids. The V end was cut by 4 bases, the J end by 5 bases, with 3 bases between. From germline, CDR1 is DFQATT and CDR2 SNEGSKA (reference sequence). The CDR3 region has the DNA TGCAGTGCTACCGACAATGAGCAGTTCTTC. Its translation: CSATDNEQFF.